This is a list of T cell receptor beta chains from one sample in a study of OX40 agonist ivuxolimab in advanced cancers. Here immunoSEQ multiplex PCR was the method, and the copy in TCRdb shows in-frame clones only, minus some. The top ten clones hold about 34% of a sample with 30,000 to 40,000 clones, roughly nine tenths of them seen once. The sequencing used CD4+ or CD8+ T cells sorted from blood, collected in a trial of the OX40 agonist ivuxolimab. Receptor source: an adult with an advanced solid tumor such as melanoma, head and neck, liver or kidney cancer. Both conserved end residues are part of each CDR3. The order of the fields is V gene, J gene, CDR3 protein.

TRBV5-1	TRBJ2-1	CASSLEDRYNEQFF
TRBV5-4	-	CASSFYRDWGLNEQYF
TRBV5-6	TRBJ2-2	CASSLESAGGPFWGELFF
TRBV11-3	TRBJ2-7	CASSYNYGEQYF
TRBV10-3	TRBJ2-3	CAISELATSTDTQYF
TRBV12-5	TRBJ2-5	CASGFWVGYQETQYF
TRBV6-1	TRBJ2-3	CASSQRTLDTQYF
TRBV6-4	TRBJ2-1	CASSPTGNEQFF
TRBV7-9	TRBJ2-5	CASSPPTMGAYQETQYF
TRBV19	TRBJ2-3	CASSIMSGSSTQYF
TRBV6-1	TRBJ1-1	CASTRGRTEAFF
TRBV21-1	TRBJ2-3	CASSNGTSGSTDTQYF
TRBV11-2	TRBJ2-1	CASRRLFGDEQFF
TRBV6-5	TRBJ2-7	CASSYSAGAYEQYF
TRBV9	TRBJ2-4	CASSAGTGKEENIQYF
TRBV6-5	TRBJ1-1	CASRTTEMNTEAFF
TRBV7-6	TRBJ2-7	CASSPGTSGDYEQYF
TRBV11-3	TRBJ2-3	CASSLEGGRTDTQYF
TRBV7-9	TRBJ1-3	CASSLILSSGNTIYF
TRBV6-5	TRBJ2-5	CASSYEPGSRAETQYF
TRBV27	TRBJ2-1	CASSPGTSGRLNEQFF
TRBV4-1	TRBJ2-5	CASSQDPPGTQYF
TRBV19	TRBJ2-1	CASSQTSGIQNEQFF
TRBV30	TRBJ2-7	CAWSVIVSRVYEQYF
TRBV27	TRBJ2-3	CASSLSLGTDTQYF
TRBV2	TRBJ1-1	CASAFGRMNTEAFF
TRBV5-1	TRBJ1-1	CASSLRGMNTEAFF
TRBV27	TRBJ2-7	CASSPTTMGWEQYF
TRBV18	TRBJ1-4	CASSPTAGVNEKLFF
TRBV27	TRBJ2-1	CASSLMTGGSYNEQFF
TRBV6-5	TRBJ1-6	CASNEDRVNSPLHF
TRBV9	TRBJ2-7	CASSVTSGSYEQYF
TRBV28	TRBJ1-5	CASSLGDVSYQPQHF
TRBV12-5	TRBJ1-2	CASGLDRGHYGYTF
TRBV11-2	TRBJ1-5	CASSLGDRGLGQPQHF
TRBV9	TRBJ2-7	CASSEDWGYEQYF
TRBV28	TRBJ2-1	CASSTPGLGVHEQFF
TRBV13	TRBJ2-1	CASSHWTSGYNEQFF
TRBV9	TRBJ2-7	CASSATYPIEQYF
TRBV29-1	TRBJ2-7	CSATHRDRGYEQYF
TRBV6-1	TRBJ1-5	CASSDDTVTINQPQHF
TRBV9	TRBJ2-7	CASDPGTGNEQYF
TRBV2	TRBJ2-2	CASSEALPAGENTGELFF
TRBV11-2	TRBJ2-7	CASTLGARGRDEQYF
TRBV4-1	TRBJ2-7	CASSQDLGPQEQYF
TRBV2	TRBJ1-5	CASSELGRGDQPQHF
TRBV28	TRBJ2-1	CASSLSLIAGGNEQFF